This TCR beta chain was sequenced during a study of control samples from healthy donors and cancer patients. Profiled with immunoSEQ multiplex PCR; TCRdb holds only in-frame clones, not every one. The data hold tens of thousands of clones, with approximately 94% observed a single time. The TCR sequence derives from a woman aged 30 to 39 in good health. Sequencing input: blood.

As DNA, the CDR3 is TGTGCCAGCAACCCCTCAGGGTATTCCAACACCGGGGAGCTGTTTTTT. Protein sequence: CASNPSGYSNTGELFF. The chain is built from TRBV6-6 and TRBJ2-2; possibly TRBD1 for D (5 bases). This CDR3 contains 16 residues. Germline V gene data show CDR1 as MNHNY and CDR2 as SVGAGI (reference sequence). V lost 7 bases to trimming and J lost 2 bases, with 17 bases between them.